Below, one TCR beta chain is given with its context. In the original workflow: The authors estimated nucleated cell counts from reference gene primer amplification. TCRdb keeps only in-frame clones here, not all; method: immunoSEQ multiplex PCR. D and trimming were read from the DNA, whereas the V and J calls and clone size are those reported in that table. The profile shows 190,000 or so clones, 85% to 90% of them singletons. These data come from a study of blood T cell repertoires in COVID-19. Study background: The United States, Italy and Spain provided the acute and convalescent COVID-19 samples. Nucleic acid was either cDNA or gDNA, and it came from T cells, B-cell-depleted T cells, or PBMCs.

The CDR3 covers 20 residues. Specimen: peripheral blood. The chain links TRBV21-1 to TRBJ2-1; TRBD1, the table's D call, was not compared with the DNA. TRBV21-1 is reported as a pseudogene. This clonotype originated in a woman aged 25 to 39 with active or convalescent COVID-19. The CDR3 DNA reads TGTGCCAGCAGCACGCCCACAGGGGGCGCATCAAAGGGCTCCTACAATGAGCAGTTCTTC. This encodes CASSTPTGGASKGSYNEQFF.